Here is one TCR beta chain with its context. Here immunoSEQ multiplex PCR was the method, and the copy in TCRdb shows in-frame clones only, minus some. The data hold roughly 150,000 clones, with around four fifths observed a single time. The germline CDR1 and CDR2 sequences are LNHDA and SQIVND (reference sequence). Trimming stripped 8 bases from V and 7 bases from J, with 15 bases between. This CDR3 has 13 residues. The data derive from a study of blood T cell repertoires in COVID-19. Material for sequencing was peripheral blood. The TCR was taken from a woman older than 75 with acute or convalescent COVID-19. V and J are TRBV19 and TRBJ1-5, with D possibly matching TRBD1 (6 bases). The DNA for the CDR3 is TGTGCCAGTGCTACAGGGTGGGGGCAGCCCCAGCATTTT. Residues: CASATGWGQPQHF.